Presented here are 29 T cell receptor beta chains from one specimen sequenced in a study of cytomegalovirus exposure and HLA in healthy donors. Produced via immunoSEQ multiplex PCR; TCRdb's table is partial and in-frame only. The repertoire holds 150,000 or so clones, with about 86% as singletons. Sequences were obtained from PBMCs. The receptors come from a woman aged 25 to 45 in good health and CMV-seronegative.

This chain uses TRBV6-1 with TRBJ2-1; D gene unclear. Trimming took off 1 base at V and 10 bases at J, with 14 bases between the two ends. In germline, CDR1 is MNHNS, CDR2 SASEGT. The CDR3 length is 14 residues. The CDR3 protein is CASSEVILSKEQFF. The DNA of the CDR3 is TGTGCCAGCAGTGAAGTTATTCTGAGCAAGGAGCAGTTCTTC.

V gene TRBV2 combines with J gene TRBJ2-1, with D possibly being TRBD2 (5 bases). V lost 5 bases to trimming and J lost 10 bases, with 12 bases between them. The CDR3 loop spans 12 amino acids. Germline V gene lookup returns CDR1 SNHLY and CDR2 FYNNEI. CDR3 amino acids: CASSPGLGEQFF. The CDR3 DNA follows: TGTGCCAGCAGTCCGGGATTGGGGGAGCAGTTCTTC. Full variable domain (remainder filled in from reference TRBV2 and TRBJ2-1): EPEVTQTPSHQVTQMGQEVILRCVPISNHLYFYWYRQILGQKVEFLVSFYNNEISEKSEIFDDQFSVERPDGSNFTLKIRSTKLEDSAMYFCASSPGLGEQFFGPGTRLTVL.

V is TRBV19 and J is TRBJ1-1; D is unresolved. Germline V gene data show CDR1 as LNHDA and CDR2 as SQIVND (reference sequence). This CDR3 comprises 13 residues. V was trimmed by 8 bases and J by 2 bases, leaving 12 bases between them. CDR3 sequence: CASGIASNTEAFF. The DNA of the CDR3 is TGTGCCAGTGGGATAGCGAGTAACACTGAAGCTTTCTTT.

This clone was observed a few times. V gene TRBV2 combines with J gene TRBJ2-2; D is uncertain. This CDR3 comprises 15 residues. CDR1 and CDR2 (germline): SNHLY, FYNNEI. Between the trimmed V and J ends, which lost 6 bases and 3 bases, there was a span of 14 bases. The CDR3 bases are TGTGCCAGCAGCCCTCAAGGTGCGGACACCGGGGAGCTGTTTTTT. As protein: CASSPQGADTGELFF.

In DNA form, the CDR3 reads TGTGCCAGCAGCTCGACACCTGGGGCAATGAACACTGAAGCTTTCTTT. Protein sequence: CASSSTPGAMNTEAFF. The chain couples TRBV13 to TRBJ1-1; D may be TRBD1 (5 bases). This CDR3 has 16 amino acids. Trimming left V 4 bases short and J 0 bases short, with 15 bases between. Germline V gene data show CDR1 as PRHDT and CDR2 as FYEKMQ (reference sequence).

The genes are TRBV7-9 and TRBJ2-1; the match to TRBD1 covers 7 bases. The V segment lost 5 bases and the J segment 6 bases; nucleotides outside the gene matches: 4. Germline values: CDR1 SEHNR, CDR2 FQNEAQ (reference sequence). The CDR3 sequence is 13 residues long. Here the CDR3 DNA reads TGTGCCAGCAGCACGAGACAGGGCAATGAGCAGTTCTTC. It codes for CASSTRQGNEQFF.

The chain couples TRBV25-1 to TRBJ1-4, with unresolved D. Germline values: CDR1 MGHDK, CDR2 SYGVNS. V was pared by 5 bases and J by 5 bases, with 18 bases between. This CDR3 has 16 amino acids. The CDR3, as DNA: TGTGCCAGCAGTACCCTTTTCGGACTTTCCAATGAAAAACTGTTTTTT. This codes for CASSTLFGLSNEKLFF.

This chain joins TRBV16 and TRBJ1-1; D is perhaps TRBD1 (5 bases). CDR3 length: 15 residues. Germline V lookup: CDR1 KGHSY, CDR2 FQNENV. V was shortened by 4 bases and J by 4 bases, with 16 bases between the two germline ends. The CDR3 loop is CASSPRGAGITEAFF. In DNA form, the CDR3 reads TGTGCCAGCAGCCCCCGTGGGGCAGGGATCACTGAAGCTTTCTTT.

The gene calls are TRBV5-1 and TRBJ1-1, with a tentative D call TRBD1 (5 bases). This CDR3 contains 14 residues. The germline V gene has CDR1 SGHRS and CDR2 YFSETQ. V lost 5 bases to trimming and J lost 4 bases, with 15 bases between them. For the CDR3, the DNA is TGCGCCAGCAGTTTCCGGCGGGGGGGCACTGAAGCTTTCTTT. Its translation: CASSFRRGGTEAFF.

This clone showed up just a few times. CDR3 in amino acids: CSAWGTSANNEQFF. For the CDR3, the DNA is TGCAGCGCATGGGGGACTAGCGCCAACAATGAGCAGTTCTTC. The chain employs TRBV29-1 and TRBJ2-1, with TRBD2 identical over 10 bases. The CDR3 length is 14 residues. V lost 7 bases, J lost 5 bases, and 8 bases stayed unmatched. Germline-derived CDR1 and CDR2 are SQVTM and ANQGSEA.

The chain combines TRBV4-3 with TRBJ2-5; D perhaps matches TRBD2 (5 bases). The germline CDR1 and CDR2 sequences are LGHNA and YSLEER. The CDR3 is 15 residues long. The V end was cut by 1 base, the J end by 5 bases, with 14 bases between. In DNA form, the CDR3 reads TGCGCCAGCAGCCAAGTGATCGGGGTCTTGGAGACCCAGTACTTC. It encodes CASSQVIGVLETQYF.

This clone was recorded once. V usage is TRBV7-2 and J usage is TRBJ2-5; 9 bases line up with TRBD1. The V gene end was trimmed by 5 bases and the J gene end by 4 bases; junction bases not matched to a gene: 8. Germline lookup yields CDR1 SGHTA and CDR2 FQGNSA. The CDR3 covers 15 residues. The CDR3: CASSPGQGEGETQYF. CDR3 coding DNA: TGTGCCAGCAGCCCGGGACAGGGAGAGGGAGAGACCCAGTACTTC.

This clone was recorded a few times. This chain links TRBV5-1 with TRBJ1-2; TRBD1 agrees at 7 bases. Germline V gene lookup returns CDR1 SGHRS and CDR2 YFSETQ. The V gene end was trimmed by 7 bases and the J gene end by 0 bases; junction bases not matched to a gene: 6. The CDR3 consists of 14 residues. The CDR3 protein is CASRGQETNYGYTF. The CDR3 DNA is TGCGCCAGCCGAGGACAGGAGACTAACTATGGCTACACCTTC.

The chain couples TRBV4-1 to TRBJ2-2; D might be TRBD2 (6 bases). Per the germline V gene, CDR1 is MGHRA and CDR2 is YSYEKL. The V end was cut by 1 base, the J end by 8 bases, with 14 bases between. The CDR3 sequence is 15 residues long. The CDR3 here is CASSQAPTSSGELFF. The CDR3 nucleotides read TGCGCCAGCAGCCAAGCCCCGACTAGTTCGGGGGAGCTGTTTTTT.

The V call is TRBV6-5, the J call TRBJ1-3; a possible D gene is TRBD1 (5 bases). There are 14 residues in the CDR3. The germline gives CDR1 MNHEY, CDR2 SVGAGI. V lost 5 bases and J lost 0, with 8 bases in between. The CDR3 sequence is CASSHDSSGNTIYF. The CDR3 DNA reads as TGTGCCAGCAGTCACGACAGCTCTGGAAACACCATATATTTT.

The chain couples TRBV14 to TRBJ2-5; 13 bases agree with TRBD2. Germline-derived CDR1 and CDR2 are SGHDN and FVKESK. Trimming took 4 bases from V and 1 from J; bases not matched to a gene: 9. The CDR3 contains 18 residues. This CDR3 reads CASSPGRTSGGSQETQYF. The CDR3 DNA sequence: TGTGCCAGCAGCCCGGGCCGGACTAGCGGGGGTTCCCAAGAGACCCAGTACTTC. The complete variable domain, with remaining parts taken from reference TRBV14 and TRBJ2-5, reads EAGVTQFPSHSVIEKGQTVTLRCDPISGHDNLYWYRRVMGKEIKFLLHFVKESKQDESGMPNNRFLAERTGGTYSTLKVQPAELEDSGVYFCASSPGRTSGGSQETQYFGPGTRLLVL.

The chain couples TRBV9 to TRBJ2-3; D is unclear. The germline V gene has CDR1 SGDLS and CDR2 YYNGEE. This CDR3 region has 15 residues. Trimming pared 0 bases from V and 2 bases from J, leaving 10 bases between. This chain's CDR3 is CASSVGQLVTDTQYF. In DNA, the CDR3 is TGTGCCAGCAGCGTAGGGCAGCTAGTCACAGATACGCAGTATTTT.

CDR3 coding DNA: TGTGCCACCAGCAGAGAGCACAGGGACTACACCTTC. Its translation is CATSREHRDYTF. The chain combines TRBV15 with TRBJ1-2, with a tentative D call TRBD1 (6 bases). Germline CDR1 is LNHNV and CDR2 is YYDKDF (reference sequence). The length of the CDR3 is 12 residues. The V and J ends lost 0 bases and 10 bases respectively, with 9 bases between them.

V is TRBV29-1 and J is TRBJ2-3; a possible D gene is TRBD1 (5 bases). CDR3 size: 13 residues. CDR1 is SQVTM, CDR2 ANQGSEA, per germline. Trimming left V 6 bases short and J 2 bases short, with 12 bases between. This chain's CDR3 is CSVRGYSTDTQYF. The CDR3, as DNA: TGCAGCGTAAGGGGATATTCCACAGATACGCAGTATTTT.

The genes are TRBV5-5 and TRBJ2-1, with TRBD2 matching 8 bases. Germline CDR1 SGHKS, CDR2 YYEKEE (reference sequence). V shed 4 bases and J 4 bases; nucleotides not matched to a gene: 10. This CDR3 has 16 amino acids. The CDR3 nucleotides are TGTGCCAGCAGCAAGGGCGGCGGGGGGACTTACAATGAGCAGTTCTTC. It yields the protein CASSKGGGGTYNEQFF.

The genes are TRBV4-1 and TRBJ1-6; tentative D call: TRBD1 (5 bases). The CDR3 length is 15 residues. From germline, CDR1 is MGHRA and CDR2 YSYEKL. Between the trimmed V and J ends, which lost 2 bases and 10 bases, there was a span of 15 bases. The CDR3 is CASSQTGTAASPLHF. The CDR3 DNA is TGCGCCAGCAGCCAAACCGGGACTGCCGCCTCACCCCTCCACTTT.

The chain has TRBV14 and TRBJ2-7, with D perhaps matching TRBD2 (6 bases). The V end lost 1 base, the J end lost 5 bases, and 21 bases lay between the germline ends. Germline V gene lookup returns CDR1 SGHDN and CDR2 FVKESK. The CDR3 covers 17 residues. CDR3: CASSQVAVSVLRDEQYF. The CDR3 DNA reads as TGTGCCAGCAGCCAAGTAGCGGTTTCGGTATTACGGGACGAGCAGTACTTC. Supplemented by reference TRBV14 and TRBJ2-7, the full variable domain reads EAGVTQFPSHSVIEKGQTVTLRCDPISGHDNLYWYRRVMGKEIKFLLHFVKESKQDESGMPNNRFLAERTGGTYSTLKVQPAELEDSGVYFCASSQVAVSVLRDEQYFGPGTRLTVT.

The chain has TRBV2 and TRBJ1-4, with D perhaps matching TRBD1 (6 bases). The germline V gene encodes CDR1 SNHLY and CDR2 FYNNEI. Between the trimmed V and J ends, which lost 6 bases and 0 bases, there was a span of 11 bases. The CDR3 has 15 residues. The CDR3, as DNA: TGTGCCAGCAGAACAGGGTCTGCAACTAATGAAAAACTGTTTTTT. This encodes CASRTGSATNEKLFF. The full variable domain, completed using reference TRBV2 and TRBJ1-4, is EPEVTQTPSHQVTQMGQEVILRCVPISNHLYFYWYRQILGQKVEFLVSFYNNEISEKSEIFDDQFSVERPDGSNFTLKIRSTKLEDSAMYFCASRTGSATNEKLFFGSGTQLSVL.

The V and J genes are TRBV18 and TRBJ1-2; a possible D gene is TRBD1 (6 bases). The CDR3 has 13 amino acids. Germline V lookup: CDR1 KGHSH, CDR2 LQKENI. Trimming took 3 bases from V and 8 from J, leaving 13 bases between them. The CDR3 sequence is CASSPRGSEGYTF. CDR3 in DNA: TGTGCCAGCTCACCGAGGGGGTCGGAGGGCTACACCTTC.

This clone was counted a single time. This sequence joins TRBV5-6 and TRBJ1-5; D not certain. CDR1 and CDR2 (germline): SGHDT, YYEEEE. V was cut by 7 bases and J by 0 bases, with 26 bases left in between. This CDR3 spans 19 amino acids. CDR3 residues: CASLDPPGGNADSNQPQHF. In nucleotides, the CDR3 is TGTGCCAGCCTTGACCCACCGGGAGGTAACGCCGATAGCAATCAGCCCCAGCATTTT.

The rearrangement links TRBV7-9 to TRBJ2-1; 10 bases line up with TRBD2. After removal of 5 bases from V and 2 bases from J, the junction contained 12 bases not matched to a gene. The CDR3 loop spans 18 amino acids. The V gene's germline CDR1 is SEHNR and CDR2 FQNEAQ (reference sequence). CDR3 region: CASSRRESGGVPYNEQFF. CDR3 sequence (DNA): TGTGCCAGCAGCCGGAGGGAAAGCGGGGGGGTACCCTACAATGAGCAGTTCTTC.

The chain carries TRBV6-5 and TRBJ2-7; D possibly corresponds to TRBD1 (5 bases). V dropped 2 bases and J dropped 0 bases, with 11 bases sitting between them. CDR1 MNHEY and CDR2 SVGAGI come from the germline V gene. This CDR3 comprises 15 residues. The CDR3 protein is CASSYGQALSYEQYF. The CDR3 DNA reads TGTGCCAGCAGTTACGGACAAGCCCTCTCCTACGAGCAGTACTTC.

Note on this clone: Additional DNA sequences in this sample encode the identical CDR3. This sequence joins TRBV9 and TRBJ1-6; perhaps TRBD1 as D (5 bases). CDR3 length: 13 amino acids. Deletions cut 0 bases from V and 10 bases from J, with 8 bases between. Germline loops: CDR1 SGDLS, CDR2 YYNGEE. The CDR3 loop is CASSVGGSSPLHF. In nucleotides, the CDR3 is TGTGCCAGCAGCGTAGGGGGCTCGTCACCCCTCCACTTT. The full variable domain, its missing parts supplied by reference TRBV9 and TRBJ1-6, is DSGVTQTPKHLITATGQRVTLRCSPRSGDLSVYWYQQSLDQGLQFLIQYYNGEERAKGNILERFSAQQFPDLHSELNLSSLELGDSALYFCASSVGGSSPLHFGNGTRLTVT.

The V and J genes are TRBV6-5 and TRBJ2-7, with 8 bases identical to TRBD1. This CDR3 spans 14 amino acids. The germline V gene encodes CDR1 MNHEY and CDR2 SVGAGI. V lost 5 bases and J lost 4; bases outside the gene matches: 7. The CDR3 here is CASSPGDRRYEQYF. The CDR3 bases are TGTGCCAGCAGTCCGGGGGACAGGCGGTACGAGCAGTACTTC.